The clone carrying this T cell receptor beta chain was seen repeatedly, ten times or more. Time point here: newly diagnosed GD, antithyroid drugs for less than 3 months. Extracted RNA from PBMCs served as the source of the TCR library. HTBI primers from iRepertoire and Arm-PCR of CDR3 regions yielded the TCR beta libraries. TCRdb analysed the multiplex PCR reads with MiXCR anew, one entry per CDR3 protein. Altogether about 360,000 distinct CDR3 sequences are present, roughly 17% being singletons, with the ten largest covering 20% to 25%. The data originate from a study of regulatory T cells in long-lasting Graves disease. Across the whole study: Graves' cases, newly diagnosed, had used antithyroid drugs under 3 months.

V lost 4 bases to trimming and J lost 5 bases, with 9 bases between them. The length of the CDR3 is 13 residues. Germline V gene lookup returns CDR1 SGHNT and CDR2 YENEEA. This sample also belongs to another study, concerning T cells in Graves' hyperthyroidism and ophthalmopathy. In that study: The authors deemed Graves' hyperthyroidism stable absent ophthalmopathy progression within 18 months.

The specimen was peripheral blood mononuclear cells (PBMCs), collected at new diagnosis, from a patient treated with antithyroid drugs. The receptor's source is a woman aged 18-29 years with Graves disease. V and J are TRBV11-3 and TRBJ2-1; D call uncertain. The CDR3 coding sequence is TGTGCCAGCAGCTCGAGTTCCCACAATGAGCAGTTCTTC. Its translation is CASSSSSHNEQFF.